These 27 T cell receptor beta chains share one sample of origin, sequenced in a study of OX40 agonist ivuxolimab in advanced cancers. The repertoire was sequenced with immunoSEQ multiplex PCR; TCRdb's copy has only in-frame clones and lacks some. Of 15,000 to 20,000 clones listed, roughly 80% are singletons. The specimen comprised CD4+ or CD8+ T cells sorted from blood, sampled in a trial of the OX40 agonist ivuxolimab. Receptor source: an adult with an advanced solid tumor such as melanoma, head and neck, liver or kidney cancer.

The chain combines TRBV6-6 with TRBJ1-6; D perhaps matches TRBD1 (5 bases). The CDR3 contains 14 residues. CDR1 is MNHNY, CDR2 SVGAGI, per germline (reference sequence). Trimming removed 5 bases from V and 10 bases from J, with 15 bases in between. This CDR3 reads CASSVAGVESPLHF. The DNA of the CDR3 is TGTGCCAGCAGTGTCGCGGGGGTAGAATCACCCCTCCACTTT.

This clone was seen only once. This sequence joins TRBV7-9 and TRBJ2-1, with D possibly being TRBD1 or TRBD2 (6 bases each). Looked up from germline, CDR1 is SEHNR and CDR2 is FQNEAQ (reference sequence). This CDR3 has 15 amino acids. Between the trimmed V and J ends, which lost 5 bases and 9 bases, there was a span of 20 bases. DNA for the CDR3: TGTGCCAGCAGCACTTCCCAAAGAGGGGGGTTTGAGCAGTTCTTC. It specifies CASSTSQRGGFEQFF. Looking up the rest from reference TRBV7-9 and TRBJ2-1 gives the full variable domain: DTGVSQNPRHKITKRGQNVTFRCDPISEHNRLYWYRQTLGQGPEFLTYFQNEAQLEKSRLLSDRFSAERPKGSFSTLEIQRTEQGDSAMYLCASSTSQRGGFEQFFGPGTRLTVL.

In nucleotides, the CDR3 is TGTGCCAGCAGTGCCCGGCCCGGAGATCAGCCCCAGCATTTT. Its protein product is CASSARPGDQPQHF. This chain uses TRBV6-1 with TRBJ1-5; D ambiguous. Germline CDR1 and CDR2: MNHNS and SASEGT. This CDR3 contains 14 residues. The V end was cut by 4 bases, the J end by 5 bases, with 12 bases between.

The genes are TRBV5-4 and TRBJ2-7, with D possibly matching TRBD1 (5 bases). This CDR3 is 13 amino acids long. Germline CDR1 is SGHNT and CDR2 is YYREEE (reference sequence). Between the trimmed V and J ends, which lost 4 bases and 3 bases, there was a span of 11 bases. CDR3 amino acids: CASSLEQDYEQYF. Written as DNA, the CDR3 is TGTGCCAGCAGCCTAGAACAGGACTACGAGCAGTACTTC.

V and J are TRBV27 and TRBJ2-1; D not certain. The V end lost 4 bases, the J end lost 6 bases, and 10 bases lay between the germline ends. Germline V gives CDR1 MNHEY, CDR2 SMNVEV (reference sequence). CDR3 size: 13 residues. In DNA, the CDR3 is TGTGCCAGCAGTTCATCTAAGTTCAATGAGCAGTTCTTC. Amino acid sequence: CASSSSKFNEQFF.

The chain combines TRBV7-9 with TRBJ2-1, with D perhaps TRBD1 (5 bases). CDR1 is SEHNR and CDR2 is FQNEAQ in the germline V gene (reference sequence). Deletions cut 1 base from V and 7 bases from J, with 5 bases between. The CDR3 is made up of 12 amino acids. CDR3 in DNA: TGTGCCAGCAGCTTAGGGACAAATGAGCAGTTCTTC. Translated, it gives CASSLGTNEQFF.

The gene calls are TRBV29-1 and TRBJ2-3; D unresolved. The ends were cut back, 1 base at V and 4 bases at J, with 3 bases in the middle. This CDR3 region has 11 residues. Per the germline V gene, CDR1 is SQVTM and CDR2 is ANQGSEA. The CDR3 DNA reads as TGCAGCGTTGAAGGGGCAGATACGCAGTATTTT. Protein sequence: CSVEGADTQYF.

The rearrangement links TRBV7-9 to TRBJ1-5; a possible D gene is TRBD1 (6 bases). Germline V gene data show CDR1 as SEHNR and CDR2 as FQNEAQ (reference sequence). This CDR3 is built from 13 residues. V was clipped by 5 bases and J by 4 bases, with 9 bases between them. Here the CDR3 reads CASSAGHNQPQHF. In DNA form, the CDR3 reads TGTGCCAGCAGCGCGGGACATAATCAGCCCCAGCATTTT. Supplemented by reference TRBV7-9 and TRBJ1-5, the full variable domain reads DTGVSQNPRHKITKRGQNVTFRCDPISEHNRLYWYRQTLGQGPEFLTYFQNEAQLEKSRLLSDRFSAERPKGSFSTLEIQRTEQGDSAMYLCASSAGHNQPQHFGDGTRLSIL.

The V call is TRBV13, the J call TRBJ1-2; D is unclear. The CDR3 is 13 residues long. Trimming cost V 5 bases and J 2 bases, with 9 bases left between them. Germline V gene sequence: CDR1 PRHDT, CDR2 FYEKMQ (reference sequence). The CDR3 nucleotides are TGTGCCAGCAGCGGCCAGGAGAACTATGGCTACACCTTC. Translating gives CASSGQENYGYTF. Complete variable domain (other parts from reference TRBV13 and TRBJ1-2): AAGVIQSPRHLIKEKRETATLKCYPIPRHDTVYWYQQGPGQDPQFLISFYEKMQSDKGSIPDRFSAQQFSDYHSELNMSSLELGDSALYFCASSGQENYGYTFGSGTRLTVV.

The chain employs TRBV5-4 and TRBJ2-7; D not resolved. The CDR3 has 12 residues. Germline CDR1 SGHNT, CDR2 YYREEE (reference sequence). The V gene lost 2 bases and the J gene lost 4 bases, with 7 bases spanning the gap. For the CDR3, the DNA is TGTGCCAGCAGCTTCGACAAGTACGAGCAGTACTTC. This codes for CASSFDKYEQYF.

The chain combines TRBV19 with TRBJ2-1; the D is unclear. The CDR3 is 11 residues long. Germline V CDR1 and CDR2: LNHDA, SQIVND (reference sequence). Trimming removed 5 bases at V and 5 bases at J, with 4 bases between. CDR3 DNA: TGTGCCAGTAGTGGTAACAATGAGCAGTTCTTC. It is translated as CASSGNNEQFF.

This chain links TRBV25-1 with TRBJ2-5; possibly TRBD2 for D (5 bases). The CDR3 extends over 15 amino acids. Germline loops: CDR1 MGHDK, CDR2 SYGVNS. Trimming removed 5 bases from V and 3 bases from J, with 16 bases in between. DNA of the CDR3: TGTGCCAGCAGTACGCAACGACGGACTGAAGAGACCCAGTACTTC. As protein: CASSTQRRTEETQYF.

On this clone itself: At one end, the junction sequence differs from germline, possibly due to a read error. The rearrangement links TRBV6-5 to TRBJ2-7; TRBD2 matches at 7 bases. Germline V CDR1 and CDR2: MNHEY, SVGAGI. The CDR3 has 15 residues. This CDR3 is CASTYQLAPTYEQYF. The DNA of the CDR3 is TGTGCCAGCACTTACCAACTAGCGCCAACCTACGAGCAGTACTTC.

This clone turned up a few times. The gene calls are TRBV28 and TRBJ2-7; D is unclear. This CDR3 contains 13 residues. Germline V lookup: CDR1 MDHEN, CDR2 SYDVKM. The ends were cut back, 6 bases at V and 0 bases at J, with 9 bases in the middle. The CDR3 coding sequence is TGTGCCAGCAGCCCCCCGAGCTCCTACGAGCAGTACTTC. This codes for CASSPPSSYEQYF.

This chain connects TRBV21-1 to TRBJ2-5. TRBV21-1 is a listed pseudogene. This CDR3 is built from 15 residues. The DNA for the CDR3 is TGTGCCAGCAACAAAGGCTGGGGGTCGGGAGAGACCCAGTACTTC. Its protein product is CASNKGWGSGETQYF.

This clone was recorded once. The chain uses TRBV27 and TRBJ1-2, with D unclear. Trimming pared 0 bases from V and 8 bases from J, leaving 10 bases between. The CDR3 extends over 13 amino acids. The V gene's germline CDR1 is MNHEY and CDR2 SMNVEV (reference sequence). In nucleotides, the CDR3 is TGTGCCAGCAGTTTATCGGCCCCGGTCGGCTACACCTTC. This gives the protein CASSLSAPVGYTF.

This clone ranks as medium-sized. The V call is TRBV4-2, the J call TRBJ2-7; TRBD2 is a possible D gene (6 bases). The CDR3 has 16 residues. CDR1 LGHNA and CDR2 YNFKEQ come from the germline V gene. V lost 4 bases, J lost 0 bases, and 16 bases lay in between. This chain's CDR3 is CASSPETGLNSYEQYF. For the CDR3, the DNA is TGTGCCAGCAGCCCTGAAACGGGACTTAACTCCTACGAGCAGTACTTC.

The chain joins TRBV7-8 to TRBJ2-2, with D unresolved. CDR1 SGHVS and CDR2 FQNEAQ come from the germline V gene. CDR3 length equals 15 residues. The germline V and J ends were trimmed by 2 bases and 10 bases, with 17 bases remaining between them. The CDR3 DNA reads as TGTGCCAGCAGCTTAACGGTCCTTACCGTAGAGGAGCTGTTTTTT. Its translation: CASSLTVLTVEELFF.

The rearrangement uses TRBV2 and TRBJ2-2; D gene unclear. The CDR3 sequence is 12 residues long. V lost 7 bases and J 5 bases, leaving 8 bases between the germline ends. CDR1 is SNHLY and CDR2 is FYNNEI in the germline V gene. The CDR3 loop is CASTPRTGELFF. In nucleotides, the CDR3 is TGTGCCAGCACCCCCCGGACCGGGGAGCTGTTTTTT.

The rearrangement joins TRBV7-6 to TRBJ2-1; 8 bases are a match to TRBD2. Trimming removed 8 bases from V and 1 base from J; junction bases left unmatched: 16. CDR1 and CDR2 (germline): SGHVS, FNYEAQ. This CDR3 comprises 18 residues. This CDR3 reads CASSRTSGIRISYNEQFF. The CDR3 DNA reads as TGTGCCAGCTCCCGTACTAGCGGCATCCGAATATCCTACAATGAGCAGTTCTTC.

The V and J genes are TRBV27 and TRBJ1-5; a weak D match, TRBD1 (6 bases). Germline-derived CDR1 and CDR2 are MNHEY and SMNVEV (reference sequence). Trimming pared 1 base from V and 7 bases from J, leaving 14 bases between. This CDR3 comprises 15 residues. CDR3 sequence (DNA): TGTGCCAGCAGTTTATTTAATGGCAGGGGACAGCCCCAGCATTTT. Its protein product is CASSLFNGRGQPQHF.

V is TRBV6-4 and J is TRBJ2-1; tentatively, D is TRBD1 (6 bases). From germline, CDR1 is MRHNA and CDR2 SNTAGT. Trimming stripped 2 bases from V and 4 bases from J, with 6 bases between. This CDR3 region has 13 residues. Written as DNA, the CDR3 is TGTGCCAGCAGTGACACAGGGTACAATGAGCAGTTCTTC. It encodes CASSDTGYNEQFF.

The CDR3 protein is CASSEGRASVNSPLHF. CDR3 nucleotide sequence: TGTGCCAGCAGTGAGGGCAGGGCGAGCGTTAATTCACCCCTCCACTTT. V is TRBV2 and J is TRBJ1-6; possible D gene TRBD1, 5 bases. With 3 bases removed from V and 6 bases from J, the gap between germline ends came to 15 bases. Germline lookup yields CDR1 SNHLY and CDR2 FYNNEI. This CDR3 has 16 residues. Looking up the rest from reference TRBV2 and TRBJ1-6 gives the full variable domain: EPEVTQTPSHQVTQMGQEVILRCVPISNHLYFYWYRQILGQKVEFLVSFYNNEISEKSEIFDDQFSVERPDGSNFTLKIRSTKLEDSAMYFCASSEGRASVNSPLHFGNGTRLTVT.

The CDR3 DNA reads TGTGCCAGTAGTATAGGGCCGGTGAGGGGCCATACCTACGAGCAGTACTTC. This encodes CASSIGPVRGHTYEQYF. The chain uses TRBV19 and TRBJ2-7; possibly TRBD1 or TRBD2 for D (5 bases each). The CDR3 runs to 17 residues. Germline V CDR1 and CDR2: LNHDA, SQIVND (reference sequence). Trimming cost V 1 base and J 2 bases, with 18 bases left between them.

The rearrangement joins TRBV4-1 to TRBJ2-7; D gene uncertain. The CDR3 is made up of 12 amino acids. Germline CDR1 and CDR2: MGHRA and YSYEKL. Trimming cost V 3 bases and J 4 bases, with 7 bases left between them. The CDR3: CASSQGEYEQYF. The DNA for the CDR3 is TGCGCCAGCAGCCAGGGCGAATACGAGCAGTACTTC.

This clone was seen only once. The chain is built from TRBV5-7 and TRBJ2-1; D possibly matches TRBD1 or TRBD2 (5 bases each). TRBV5-7 is identified as an open reading frame with a role that is uncertain. V lost 5 bases and J lost 5, with 20 bases in between. The CDR3 sequence is 16 residues long. The CDR3 protein is CASSRGPLFENNEQFF. CDR3 DNA sequence: TGTGCCAGCAGTCGGGGCCCTTTATTTGAGAACAATGAGCAGTTCTTC.

This rearrangement joins TRBV4-3 to TRBJ1-1; 8 nucleotides line up with TRBD1. From germline, CDR1 is LGHNA and CDR2 YSLEER. J gave up 1 base and V 0 bases, and 1 base lay outside the gene matches. The CDR3 contains 15 residues. CDR3 region: CASSQDGTGNTEAFF. The CDR3 nucleotides are TGCGCCAGCAGCCAAGATGGGACAGGGAACACTGAAGCTTTCTTT.